This T cell receptor beta chain was retrieved from a study of blood T cell repertoires in COVID-19. Background on the study: COVID-19 samples collected from the United States, Italy and Spain covered acute and convalescent phases.

Here immunoSEQ multiplex PCR was the method, and the copy in TCRdb shows in-frame clones only, minus some. The sample consists of approximately 10,000 clones, 70% to 90% of them appearing once. The germline gives CDR1 MNHEY, CDR2 SVGAGI. Trimming at V came to 5 bases and at J to 3 bases, leaving 3 bases not matched to a gene. This CDR3 contains 14 residues. The material sequenced was peripheral blood. The receptor's source is an older woman with active COVID-19. The chain joins TRBV6-5 to TRBJ1-2, with TRBD1 matching over 10 bases. The CDR3 DNA is TGTGCCAGCAGTCTGACAGGGGGCTACTATGGCTACACCTTC. Amino acid sequence: CASSLTGGYYGYTF.